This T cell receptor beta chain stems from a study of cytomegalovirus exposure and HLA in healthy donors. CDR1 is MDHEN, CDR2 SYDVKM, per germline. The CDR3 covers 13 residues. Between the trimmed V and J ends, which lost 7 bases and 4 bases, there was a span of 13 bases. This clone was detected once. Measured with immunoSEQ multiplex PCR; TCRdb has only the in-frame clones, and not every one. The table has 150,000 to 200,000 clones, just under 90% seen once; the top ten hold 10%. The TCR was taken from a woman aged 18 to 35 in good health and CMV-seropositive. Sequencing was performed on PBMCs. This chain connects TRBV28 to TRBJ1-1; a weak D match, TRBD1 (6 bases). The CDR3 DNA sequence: TGTGCCAGCACCCTAGGACAGTCCACTGAAGCTTTCTTT. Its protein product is CASTLGQSTEAFF.